What follows are 15 T cell receptor beta chains derived from one specimen sequenced in a study of cytomegalovirus exposure and HLA in healthy donors. Primers included in the PCR were 60 Vbeta and 13 Jbeta primers. This table comes from immunoSEQ multiplex PCR, and its TCRdb copy is limited to in-frame clones, with some not included. This repertoire shows about 130,000 clones, around four fifths found once; its top ten account for approximately 4.8%. The source material was PBMCs. All receptors come from a man aged 30 to 39 in good health.

The chain links TRBV6-4 to TRBJ2-2; D might be TRBD1 (6 bases). V was shortened by 6 bases and J by 3 bases, with 11 bases between the two germline ends. Germline V gives CDR1 MRHNA, CDR2 SNTAGT. The CDR3 runs to 14 residues. CDR3 amino acids: CASSPQGYTGELFF. The CDR3 nucleotides are TGTGCCAGCAGCCCACAGGGTTACACCGGGGAGCTGTTTTTT.

The chain has TRBV6-5 and TRBJ1-6, with D perhaps TRBD1 (5 bases). Germline CDR1 reads MNHEY; CDR2 reads SVGAGI. V lost 0 bases to trimming and J lost 8 bases, with 11 bases between them. The CDR3 has 15 amino acids. CDR3 sequence reads: CASSYSGGRDSPLHF. In DNA form, the CDR3 reads TGTGCCAGCAGTTACTCGGGGGGACGGGATTCACCCCTCCACTTT.

The chain links TRBV28 to TRBJ2-1; 7 bases line up with TRBD2. With 2 bases clipped from V and 7 bases from J, the junction kept 5 bases outside the gene matches. There are 14 residues in the CDR3. Per the germline V gene, CDR1 is MDHEN and CDR2 is SYDVKM. CDR3 amino acids: CASSLGLVRNEQFF. In DNA, the CDR3 is TGTGCCAGCAGTTTAGGACTAGTAAGAAATGAGCAGTTCTTC. Full variable domain (remainder filled in from reference TRBV28 and TRBJ2-1): DVKVTQSSRYLVKRTGEKVFLECVQDMDHENMFWYRQDPGLGLRLIYFSYDVKMKEKGDIPEGYSVSREKKERFSLILESASTNQTSMYLCASSLGLVRNEQFFGPGTRLTVL.

The chain employs TRBV11-2 and TRBJ1-1; perhaps TRBD1 as D (6 bases). The CDR3 covers 15 residues. V was cut by 3 bases and J by 0 bases, with 11 bases left in between. The germline V gene has CDR1 SGHAT and CDR2 FQNNGV. CDR3 nucleotide sequence: TGTGCCAGCAGCTTTCTCGGACAGCTGAACACTGAAGCTTTCTTT. Protein sequence: CASSFLGQLNTEAFF.

The chain combines TRBV21-1 with TRBJ1-5. TRBV21-1 is a listed pseudogene. This CDR3 is 20 amino acids long. The CDR3 DNA reads TGTGCCAGCAGCAAAGGGGGAGTGGCGGAGCGGACTAGCAGCAATCAGCCCCAGCATTTT. Amino acids: CASSKGGVAERTSSNQPQHF.

The CDR3 region is CASSQRAGGPGDTQYF. CDR3 bases: TGTGCCAGCAGCCAACGAGCGGGAGGGCCAGGGGATACGCAGTATTTT. The rearrangement uses TRBV7-3 and TRBJ2-3; 10 bases fit TRBD2. V lost 5 bases to trimming and J lost 6 bases; unmatched junction nucleotides: 11. Germline CDR1 is SGHTA and CDR2 is FQGTGA. CDR3 length equals 16 residues.

The chain employs TRBV2 and TRBJ2-3, with TRBD1 as a possible D gene (6 bases). V was pared by 3 bases and J by 4 bases, with 11 bases between. Germline V CDR1 and CDR2: SNHLY, FYNNEI. The CDR3 has 14 residues. The CDR3 reads CASSDRDIPDTQYF. DNA for the CDR3: TGTGCCAGCAGTGATAGGGACATCCCAGATACGCAGTATTTT.

To note about this clone: The junction and the germline gene differ at one end; a read error may be behind it. The chain links TRBV7-7 to TRBJ1-5, with 7 bases that match TRBD1. Germline V gene lookup returns CDR1 SSHAT and CDR2 FNYEAQ (reference sequence). The CDR3 runs to 13 residues. The CDR3 DNA sequence: TGTGCTAGCAGCCCGGACAGGAATCAGCCCCAGCATTTT. This codes for CASSPDRNQPQHF.

CDR3 in DNA: TGTGCCAGCAGCTTGGCCAGCGGAGTCCTCTACGAGCAGTACTTC. This codes for CASSLASGVLYEQYF. The chain carries TRBV5-6 and TRBJ2-7; possible D gene TRBD2, 5 bases. The CDR3 has 15 amino acids. The V gene's germline CDR1 is SGHDT and CDR2 YYEEEE. Trimming shortened V by 0 bases and J by 3 bases, and 13 bases separated the two germline ends.

The genes are TRBV7-2 and TRBJ2-6, with 7 bases aligning to TRBD2. Germline loops: CDR1 SGHTA, CDR2 FQGNSA. With 0 bases clipped from V and 2 bases from J, the junction kept 1 base outside the gene matches. CDR3 length equals 16 residues. The CDR3 DNA reads as TGTGCCAGCAGCTTAGCGGCGGGGGCTGGGGCCAACGTCCTGACTTTC. It encodes CASSLAAGAGANVLTF.

This chain links TRBV6-5 with TRBJ2-7; D is unclear. Trimming removed 1 base from V and 0 bases from J, with 4 bases in between. There are 13 residues in the CDR3. CDR1 is MNHEY, CDR2 SVGAGI, per germline. The CDR3 sequence: CASSYFLSYEQYF. The DNA for the CDR3 is TGTGCCAGCAGTTACTTCCTCTCCTACGAGCAGTACTTC.

The chain is built from TRBV9 and TRBJ2-3, with 7 bases fitting TRBD2. Germline V gives CDR1 SGDLS, CDR2 YYNGEE. V shed 3 bases and J 0 bases; nucleotides not matched to a gene: 7. The CDR3 has 16 amino acids. The CDR3 here is CASSAGGIISTDTQYF. The CDR3 region has the DNA TGTGCCAGCAGCGCCGGGGGGATTATTAGCACAGATACGCAGTATTTT.

The chain is built from TRBV2 and TRBJ1-2; 7 bases map to TRBD1. CDR1 and CDR2 (germline): SNHLY, FYNNEI. CDR3 length: 15 residues. V shed 3 bases and J 0 bases; nucleotides not matched to a gene: 4. The CDR3 DNA reads as TGTGCCAGCAGTGAGAACCAGGGGGCTAACTATGGCTACACCTTC. Translation gives CASSENQGANYGYTF.

J is TRBJ2-3 and V is TRBV7-3; TRBD1 matches at 9 bases. J was trimmed by 4 bases and V by 5 bases; bases with no gene match: 4. The germline gives CDR1 SGHTA, CDR2 FQGTGA. The CDR3 consists of 14 residues. CDR3: CASSPRQGADTQYF. In DNA form, the CDR3 reads TGTGCCAGCAGCCCCCGACAGGGGGCAGATACGCAGTATTTT.

The chain joins TRBV5-1 to TRBJ2-5; no definite D call. V shed 0 bases and J shed 5 bases, with 8 bases lying between them. Germline V gives CDR1 SGHRS, CDR2 YFSETQ. This CDR3 contains 13 residues. The DNA for the CDR3 is TGCGCCAGCAGCTTGGTTGTCGGGGAGACCCAGTACTTC. As protein: CASSLVVGETQYF.